This T cell receptor beta chain is from a study of cytomegalovirus exposure and HLA in healthy donors (dated by TCRdb to 2016 to 2017). About the full investigation: In an earlier analysis of approximately 500 of the donors, roughly 300 Gb of sequence data and about 110 million unique TCR beta sequences from 150 million to 200 million T cells were reported. To decide whether each TCR beta V gene segment behaved as functional or pseudogenic, an earlier analysis of 587 of the donors relied on high-throughput TCR beta sequencing. A later genetic analysis used genome-wide SNP genotypes for about three fifths of the 666 donors, treating that subset as a discovery cohort. Five DR-DQ haplotypes were treated as single units for association and clustering because of strong linkage in the cohort. The genetic ancestry cluster associated with self-reported Caucasian donors included about 84% of the 300 to 450 genotyped donors. Across 398 genotyped donors of the cohort, an average of roughly 230,000 unique TCR beta nucleotide sequences per donor were sequenced, and approximately 17% of those sequences were non-productive. All discovery cohort repertoires had been generated using a single sequencing platform. Rather than drawing on any new phenotypic data, the later analysis identified candidate immune exposures from TCR beta sequences and the way those sequences occurred across donors. In addition to the first cohort of 666 subjects, a separate validation cohort of over 90 different subjects was used. The study aimed to test whether signatures of past pathogen exposure could be identified by cataloging public T cell receptors. Donor age, sex, ethnicity and CMV serostatus were compiled alongside the repertoire data. An early release covering just under 650 HLA-typed donors comprised about 290 gigabases of sequencing data and around 80 million unique TCR sequences. The number of donors typed differed by locus, with roughly 629-640 for A, B, C, DRB1 and DQB1, 522 for DQA1, 600 to 610 for DPA1, and some 440 for DPB1. A later analysis re-analyzed previously published TCR beta repertoires from about 730 donors and added high-resolution HLA genotyping to study TCR occurrence patterns. To predict cytomegalovirus infection status, the study brought together high-throughput TCR immunosequencing, statistical association of individual TCRs with disease status, and machine learning. The study used immunosequencing to profile the T cell repertoires of several hundred subjects and linked those repertoires to cytomegalovirus serostatus. HLA typing included class I and class II loci at four-digit resolution.

The cohort was made up of 666 healthy bone marrow donors. At the time of sampling, every cohort member was nominally healthy, though immune exposures that went unrecorded were likely present. The donor tested CMV seropositive, placing the donor among the approximately 310 seropositive members of the cohort. A peripheral blood sample was collected from each donor, and TCR beta sequencing was performed on peripheral blood mononuclear cells. The Qiagen DNeasy Blood Extraction Kit was used to extract genomic DNA from the blood cell samples. As to this clone: The antigen it recognizes is unknown.

From the cysteine through the phenylalanine, the CDR3 covers 15 amino acids. Only CDR3 DNA remains: 45 bases, in frame from the first base. Sequences MNHEY (CDR1) and SVGAGI (CDR2) are obtained from the germline V gene. The junction shows trimming of 5 bases on V and 3 bases on J, and the gene matches do not reach 7 bases of it. The paper as a whole reports these results and caveats: At a false discovery rate of 0.05, a later analysis linked approximately 18,000 TCR beta sequences to specific HLA alleles. An earlier analysis of 587 of the donors showed that most TCR beta V segments appeared in productive rearrangements either about 90% or about 30% of the time, which broadly matched IMGT annotations. Presence/absence analyses assumed roughly uniform sequencing depth across donors, an assumption that may not hold. An association between a missense DCLRE1C variant and V-gene and J-gene trimming of TCR beta chains was found in a later genetic analysis and replicated in an independent cohort. A further reported finding was that TCR beta sequences accurately predicted the HLA-A and HLA-B alleles for most subjects in the first cohort. A later analysis found that HLA-associated TCR beta chains were more clonally expanded and had lower generation probabilities than equally common non-associated chains. A later analysis found that most CMV-associated TCR beta chains appeared HLA-restricted, with HLA associations seemingly driven largely by CMV exposure. Immune exposure information for the cohort was limited to CMV serostatus. According to a later genetic analysis, donors in an Asian-associated ancestry cluster had fewer N-insertions in productive TCRs than the approximately 630-donor mean. Three of the identified cytomegalovirus-associated TCR beta chains were confirmed in vitro to be specific for cytomegalovirus antigens. This cohort had only TCR beta chains sequenced, and the lack of alpha or paired-chain data limited which features could be detected. A cluster of highly shared sequence variants was judged likely to be a technical artifact of the sequencing pipeline. Because HLA typing was missing for some donors at each locus, association tests included only the typed subset. Linkage disequilibrium might explain the correlated functional status among segregating V segments, but an unknown experimental factor could not be excluded. While some public TCRs were present in many individuals, most TCR sequences turned up only very rarely across donors. It was suggested by the authors that the approach could potentially be generalized to other disease states and immunological phenotypes. Cytomegalovirus status was reported to be diagnosed by the classifier with high specificity and sensitivity in both the original and validation cohorts. Because the 87-base-pair reads could not distinguish some IMGT-functional V segments, including TRBV6-2 and TRBV6-3, those segments were excluded. The earlier analysis of about 600 of the donors excluded some 15 rarely observed V segments, including chromosome 9 orphons, because counts were too low. In a later analysis, the rate of TCR association differed among HLA loci, with DRB1 alleles having the most associated TCRs and HLA-C alleles having the fewest. In the study, 150 to 200 TCR beta chains were listed as associated with cytomegalovirus. A later analysis reported that several top co-occurrence clusters appeared linked to parvovirus B19, influenza, CMV and Epstein-Barr virus. Strong co-occurrence of HLA alleles, especially DR and DQ, made assigning TCR associations to individual alleles difficult.

The library came from the immunoSEQ multiplex PCR assay. For the multiplex PCR, a mixture combining 60 forward primers for TCR Vbeta segments and 13 reverse primers for TCR Jbeta segments was used. The CDR3 region of rearranged TCR beta genes was amplified from genomic DNA with a multiplex PCR assay. On the Illumina HiSeq System, the amplified TCR beta libraries were sequenced as 87-base-pair reads. The published analysis was carried out like this. In a later analysis, 80 million or so unique TCR beta chains were counted across the approximately 670 repertoires, and about 9.9 million of these chains were shared by at least two donors. To remove PCR and sequencing errors, raw reads were error-corrected and collapsed into unique sequences using a nearest-neighbor algorithm that merged closely related sequences. CDR3 sequences were aligned to IMGT reference sequences to assign V, D and J gene segments. For a sequence to be retained, at least a six-nucleotide match to both a V gene segment and a J gene segment was required. A rearrangement counted as productive if the CDR3 had no stop codons and remained in frame with V and J, and every other rearrangement counted as non-productive. CDR3 was defined by IMGT convention, running from the second conserved V-encoded cysteine to the conserved J-encoded phenylalanine. The earlier analysis of about 590 of the donors excluded sequences that lacked an unambiguous match to a single V gene segment. In an earlier analysis of around 600 of the donors, V segments were called functional above 56.7% productive rearrangements and were called segregating when the between-donor standard deviation exceeded 5%. A statistical classification framework was built for diagnosing cytomegalovirus status from the catalog of TCR beta chain sequences. In a later analysis, V and J genes were assigned by comparing TCR nucleotide sequences against IMGT/GENE-DB human TR gene sequences. In a later analysis, CDR3 sequences and most-parsimonious VDJ recombination scenarios were assigned using the TCRdist pipeline. In a later analysis, every TCR beta chain was defined by the combination of its CDR3 amino acid sequence and its V-gene family, and reads without a unique V-gene family were dropped. As a way to deal with suspected cross-contamination and a sequencing artifact, a later analysis dropped approximately 590 nucleotide sequences that were highly shared and had low generation probability. A later analysis calculated a clonal expansion index for each public chain from normalized within-repertoire ranks of inferred template counts. Generation probabilities in a later analysis came from a VDJ recombination model fitted to out-of-frame rearrangements, and those results were checked against IGoR. Hypergeometric tests were used in a later analysis to score TCR-TCR, TCR-HLA and TCR-CMV co-occurrence, with a repertoire-size bias correction applied to the TCR pairs. To estimate false discovery rates, a later analysis permuted the HLA or CMV assignments 20 times. In a later analysis, co-occurring TCRs were grouped using DBSCAN, and TCRdist sequence similarity was added for clustering within HLA-allele-positive subsets. Co-occurrence clustering excluded repertoires with fewer than 30,000 or more than 120,000 public chains, plus five with anomalous nucleotide sharing. This is the immuneACCESS table as TCRdb keeps it, with only in-frame sequences that have V and J called. A part of the clones is gone; compared with another copy, unresolved V genes explain less than half, and the rest is unexplained. The V and J calls and clone size come from that table; D and trimming were worked out from the DNA. The sample's table lists a count of some 56,000 clones. The ten largest clones take up 12% of the sample.

The receptor's source is a woman in her twenties or thirties in good health and CMV-seropositive. Material for sequencing was PBMCs. The V gene is TRBV6-5 and the J gene is TRBJ2-3, with 8 bases matching TRBD2. In nucleotides, the sequence is TGTGCCAGCAGTCCAAGCGGGAGTAGTACAGATACGCAGTATTTT. Its amino acids are CASSPSGSSTDTQYF.